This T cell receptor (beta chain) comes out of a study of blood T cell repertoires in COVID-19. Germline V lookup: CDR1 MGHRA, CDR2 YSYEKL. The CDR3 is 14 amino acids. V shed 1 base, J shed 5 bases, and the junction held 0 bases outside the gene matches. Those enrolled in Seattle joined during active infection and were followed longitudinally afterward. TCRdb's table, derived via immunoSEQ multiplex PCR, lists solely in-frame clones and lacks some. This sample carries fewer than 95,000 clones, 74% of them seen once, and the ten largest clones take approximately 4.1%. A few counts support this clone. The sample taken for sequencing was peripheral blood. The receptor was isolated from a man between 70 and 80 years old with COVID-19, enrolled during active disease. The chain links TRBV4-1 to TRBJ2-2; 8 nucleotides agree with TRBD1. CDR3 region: CASSQGQGTGELFF. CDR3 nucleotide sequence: TGCGCCAGCAGCCAAGGACAGGGGACCGGGGAGCTGTTTTTT.